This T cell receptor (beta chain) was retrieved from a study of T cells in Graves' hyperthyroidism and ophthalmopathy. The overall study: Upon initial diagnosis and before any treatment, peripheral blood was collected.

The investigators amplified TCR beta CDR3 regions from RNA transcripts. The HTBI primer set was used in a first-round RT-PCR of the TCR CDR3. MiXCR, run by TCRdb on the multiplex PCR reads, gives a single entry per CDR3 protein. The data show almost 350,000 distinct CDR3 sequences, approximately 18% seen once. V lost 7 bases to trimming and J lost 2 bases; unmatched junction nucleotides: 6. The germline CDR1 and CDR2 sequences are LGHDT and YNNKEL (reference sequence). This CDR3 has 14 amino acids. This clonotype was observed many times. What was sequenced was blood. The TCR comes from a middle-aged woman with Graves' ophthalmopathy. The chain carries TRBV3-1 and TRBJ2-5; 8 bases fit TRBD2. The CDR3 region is CASKRGGLQETQYF. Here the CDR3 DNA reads TGTGCCAGCAAACGGGGGGGATTACAAGAGACCCAGTACTTC.